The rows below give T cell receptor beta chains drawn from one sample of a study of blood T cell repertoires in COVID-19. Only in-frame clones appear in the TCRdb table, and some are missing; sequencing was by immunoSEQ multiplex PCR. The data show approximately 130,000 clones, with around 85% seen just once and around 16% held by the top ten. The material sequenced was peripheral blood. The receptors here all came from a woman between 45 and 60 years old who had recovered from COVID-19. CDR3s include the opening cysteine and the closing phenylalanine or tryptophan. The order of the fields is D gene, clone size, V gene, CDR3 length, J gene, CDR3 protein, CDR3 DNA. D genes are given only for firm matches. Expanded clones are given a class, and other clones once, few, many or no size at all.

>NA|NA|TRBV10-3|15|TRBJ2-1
CAIGTLGTNYNEQFF
TGTGCCATCGGGACATTGGGGACTAACTACAATGAGCAGTTCTTC
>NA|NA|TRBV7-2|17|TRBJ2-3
CASSPVLGGTGTDTQYF
TGTGCCAGCAGCCCCGTCCTCGGGGGAACGGGCACAGATACGCAGTATTTT
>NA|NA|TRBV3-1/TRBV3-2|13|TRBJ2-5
CASSRGLRETQYF
TGTGCCAGCAGCCGAGGCCTTCGAGAGACCCAGTACTTC
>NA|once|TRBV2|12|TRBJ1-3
CASRTLRDTIYF
TGTGCCAGCAGAACCCTTCGGGACACCATATATTTT
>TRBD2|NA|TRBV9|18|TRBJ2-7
CASSVAGGASTASYEQYF
TGTGCCAGCAGCGTAGCCGGGGGGGCCTCTACAGCTTCCTACGAGCAGTACTTC
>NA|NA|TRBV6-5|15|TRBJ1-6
CASSYSDNTDSPLHF
TGTGCCAGCAGTTACTCGGACAATACCGATTCACCCCTCCACTTT
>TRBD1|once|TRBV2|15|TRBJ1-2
CASSYRGQANYGYTF
TGTGCCAGCAGCTACAGGGGCCAAGCTAACTATGGCTACACCTTC
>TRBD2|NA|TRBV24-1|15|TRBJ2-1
CATSEPSGDNNEQFF
TGTGCCACCAGTGAACCTAGCGGGGATAACAATGAGCAGTTCTTC
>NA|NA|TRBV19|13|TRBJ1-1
CASSKGGNTEAFF
TGTGCCAGTAGTAAGGGAGGGAACACTGAAGCTTTCTTT
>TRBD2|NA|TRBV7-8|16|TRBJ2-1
CASSLGVAGGPSEQFF
TGTGCCAGCAGCTTAGGGGTAGCGGGAGGGCCCAGTGAGCAGTTCTTC
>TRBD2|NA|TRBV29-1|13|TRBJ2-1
CSVSGSQSNEQFF
TGCAGCGTTAGCGGGAGTCAAAGCAATGAGCAGTTCTTC
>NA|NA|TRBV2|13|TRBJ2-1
CASSGGVYNEQFF
TGTGCCAGCAGTGGGGGGGTTTACAATGAGCAGTTCTTC
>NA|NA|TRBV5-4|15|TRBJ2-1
CASSFGGYSYNEQFF
TGTGCCAGCAGCTTCGGCGGGTACTCCTACAATGAGCAGTTCTTC
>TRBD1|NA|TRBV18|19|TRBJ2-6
CASSSLEQGYGGGANVLTF
TGTGCCAGCTCATCTCTTGAACAGGGGTACGGAGGTGGGGCCAACGTCCTGACTTTC
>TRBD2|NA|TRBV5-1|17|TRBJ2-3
CASSSRRGGGTTDTQYF
TGCGCCAGCAGCTCACGGCGGGGCGGGGGGACCACAGATACGCAGTATTTT
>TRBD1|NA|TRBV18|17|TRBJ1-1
CASSILGTGGRGTEAFF
TGTGCCAGCTCCATTCTGGGGACAGGGGGCCGGGGCACTGAAGCTTTCTTT
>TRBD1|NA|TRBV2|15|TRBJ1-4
CASSVQGAANEKLFF
TGTGCCAGCAGTGTACAGGGGGCGGCTAATGAAAAACTGTTTTTT
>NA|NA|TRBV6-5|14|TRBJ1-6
CASSYSFNNSPLHF
TGTGCCAGCAGTTACTCGTTTAATAATTCACCCCTCCACTTT
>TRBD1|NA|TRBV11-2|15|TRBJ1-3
CASSFSGDRSNTIYF
TGTGCCAGCAGCTTTTCGGGGGACAGGTCAAACACCATATATTTT
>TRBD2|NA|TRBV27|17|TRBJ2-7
CASSLRPPLAGVTEQYF
TGTGCCAGCAGTTTACGTCCCCCACTAGCGGGAGTAACGGAGCAGTACTTC
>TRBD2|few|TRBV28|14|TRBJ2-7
CASSSGTSRHEQYF
TGTGCCAGCAGTTCCGGGACTAGTCGGCACGAGCAGTACTTC
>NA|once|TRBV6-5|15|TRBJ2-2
CASSYSWGDTGELFF
TGTGCCAGCAGTTACTCGTGGGGCGACACCGGGGAGCTGTTTTTT
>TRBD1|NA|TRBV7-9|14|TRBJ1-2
CASSLTTGAYGYTF
TGTGCCAGCAGCCTAACAACAGGGGCCTATGGCTACACCTTC
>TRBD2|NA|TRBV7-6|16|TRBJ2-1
CASSLGGLGLNNEQFF
TGTGCCAGCAGCTTAGGCGGACTAGGCCTCAACAATGAGCAGTTCTTC
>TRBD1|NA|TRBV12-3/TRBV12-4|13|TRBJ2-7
CASRIQGANEQYF
TGTGCCAGCAGAATACAGGGGGCAAACGAGCAGTACTTC
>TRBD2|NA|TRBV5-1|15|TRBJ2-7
CASSRGDSGGYEQYF
TGCGCCAGCAGCCGCGGGGATAGCGGGGGGTACGAGCAGTACTTC
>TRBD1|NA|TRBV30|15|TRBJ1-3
CAWSVRGGRGNTIYF
TGTGCCTGGAGTGTACGAGGGGGCCGTGGAAACACCATATATTTT
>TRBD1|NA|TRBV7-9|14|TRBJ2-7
CASSEQGDPYEQYF
TGTGCCAGCAGCGAACAGGGGGATCCCTACGAGCAGTACTTC
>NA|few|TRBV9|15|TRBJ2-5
CASSDASGYQETQYF
TGTGCCAGCAGCGACGCCTCAGGGTATCAAGAGACCCAGTACTTC
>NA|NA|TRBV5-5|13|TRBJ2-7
CASSFDKGGEQYF
TGTGCCAGCAGCTTTGACAAAGGAGGCGAGCAGTACTTC
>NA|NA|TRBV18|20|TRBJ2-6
CASSPSLVSGRSSGANVLTF
TGTGCCAGCTCACCAAGCCTAGTAAGCGGCAGGAGTTCTGGGGCCAACGTCCTGACTTTC
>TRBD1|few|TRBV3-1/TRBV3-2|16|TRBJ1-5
CASSQGPPDRALPQHF
TGTGCCAGCAGCCAAGGCCCCCCGGACAGGGCTTTACCCCAGCATTTT
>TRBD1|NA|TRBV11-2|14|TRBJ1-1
CASSSPGGHHEAFF
TGTGCCAGCAGCTCCCCAGGGGGACACCATGAAGCTTTCTTT
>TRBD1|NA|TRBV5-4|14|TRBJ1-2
CASSGTGGDYGYTF
TGTGCCAGCAGCGGGACAGGGGGCGACTATGGCTACACCTTC
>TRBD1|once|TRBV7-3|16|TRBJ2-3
CASSFQGQVSADTQYF
TGTGCCAGCAGCTTCCAGGGACAGGTCTCAGCAGATACGCAGTATTTT
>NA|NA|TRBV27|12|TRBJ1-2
CASSSPRDGYTF
TGTGCCAGCAGTTCACCCAGGGATGGCTACACCTTC
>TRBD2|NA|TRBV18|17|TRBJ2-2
CASSPRRSGRTTGELFF
TGTGCCAGCTCACCGCGCCGTAGCGGGAGGACCACCGGGGAGCTGTTTTTT
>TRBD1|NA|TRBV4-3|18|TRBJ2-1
CASSQPQARDRGYNEQFF
TGCGCCAGCAGCCAACCCCAGGCTCGGGACAGGGGATACAATGAGCAGTTCTTC
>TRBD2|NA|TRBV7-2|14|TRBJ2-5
CASSSAGAGETQYF
TGTGCCAGCAGCTCAGCGGGAGCCGGTGAGACCCAGTACTTC
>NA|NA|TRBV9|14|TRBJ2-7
CASSPGMGNYEQYF
TGTGCCAGCAGCCCAGGGATGGGTAACTACGAGCAGTACTTC
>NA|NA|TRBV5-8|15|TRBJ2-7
CASSLEWTTSYEQYF
TGTGCCAGCAGCTTGGAGTGGACTACCTCCTACGAGCAGTACTTC
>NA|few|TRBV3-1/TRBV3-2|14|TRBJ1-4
CASSRDTGVEKLFF
TGTGCCAGCAGCCGGGACACCGGGGTTGAAAAACTGTTTTTT
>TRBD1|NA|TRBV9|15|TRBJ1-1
CASRPTAGGLTEAFF
TGTGCCAGCAGGCCAACCGCAGGGGGCTTGACTGAAGCTTTCTTT
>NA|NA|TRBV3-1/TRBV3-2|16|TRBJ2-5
CASSQEWSSVARTQYF
TGTGCCAGCAGCCAAGAATGGTCTAGCGTAGCCCGGACCCAGTACTTC
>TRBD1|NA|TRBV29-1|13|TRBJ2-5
CSGQAGGQETQYF
TGCAGCGGGCAAGCAGGGGGCCAAGAGACCCAGTACTTC
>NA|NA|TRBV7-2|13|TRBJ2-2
CASSSRRGGELFF
TGTGCCAGCAGCTCCAGGCGAGGGGGGGAGCTGTTTTTT
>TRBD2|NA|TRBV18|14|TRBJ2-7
CASSPWGGEGEQYF
TGTGCCAGCTCACCTTGGGGGGGGGAGGGAGAGCAGTACTTC
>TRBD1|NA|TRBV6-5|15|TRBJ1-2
CASSYSGGAWYGYTF
TGTGCCAGCAGTTACTCAGGGGGCGCATGGTATGGCTACACCTTC
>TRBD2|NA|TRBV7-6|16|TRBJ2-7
CASSSRPSGRGVEQYF
TGTGCCAGCAGCTCCCGGCCTAGCGGGAGGGGAGTTGAGCAGTACTTC
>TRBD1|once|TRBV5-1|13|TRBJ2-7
CASSWDSTYEQYF
TGCGCCAGCAGCTGGGACAGTACCTACGAGCAGTACTTC
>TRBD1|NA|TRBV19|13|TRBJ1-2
CASSPDRVYGYTF
TGTGCCAGTAGCCCGGACAGGGTATATGGCTACACCTTC
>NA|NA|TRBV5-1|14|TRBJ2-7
CASSSTGGIYEQYF
TGCGCCAGCAGCTCTACCGGCGGGATCTACGAGCAGTACTTC
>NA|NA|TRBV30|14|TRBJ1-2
CAWSVSATYEGYTF
TGTGCCTGGAGTGTAAGTGCCACCTATGAGGGCTACACCTTC
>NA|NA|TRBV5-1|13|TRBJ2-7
CASSLWSSYEQYF
TGCGCCAGCAGCTTGTGGAGTTCCTACGAGCAGTACTTC
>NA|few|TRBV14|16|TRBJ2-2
CASSPKRASNTGELFF
TGTGCCAGCAGCCCGAAGCGAGCTTCGAACACCGGGGAGCTGTTTTTT
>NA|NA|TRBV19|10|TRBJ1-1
CASLSTEAFF
TGTGCCAGTCTTTCCACTGAAGCTTTCTTT
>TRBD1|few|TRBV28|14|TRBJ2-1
CASRTGRQGFEQFF
TGTGCCAGCAGGACAGGGAGACAGGGGTTTGAGCAGTTCTTC
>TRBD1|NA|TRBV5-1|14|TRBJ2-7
CASSFGGQGGEQYF
TGCGCCAGCAGTTTTGGGGGACAGGGCGGCGAGCAGTACTTC
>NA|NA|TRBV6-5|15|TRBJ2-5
CASSYLGVGGETQYF
TGTGCCAGCAGTTACTTGGGCGTCGGGGGAGAGACCCAGTACTTC